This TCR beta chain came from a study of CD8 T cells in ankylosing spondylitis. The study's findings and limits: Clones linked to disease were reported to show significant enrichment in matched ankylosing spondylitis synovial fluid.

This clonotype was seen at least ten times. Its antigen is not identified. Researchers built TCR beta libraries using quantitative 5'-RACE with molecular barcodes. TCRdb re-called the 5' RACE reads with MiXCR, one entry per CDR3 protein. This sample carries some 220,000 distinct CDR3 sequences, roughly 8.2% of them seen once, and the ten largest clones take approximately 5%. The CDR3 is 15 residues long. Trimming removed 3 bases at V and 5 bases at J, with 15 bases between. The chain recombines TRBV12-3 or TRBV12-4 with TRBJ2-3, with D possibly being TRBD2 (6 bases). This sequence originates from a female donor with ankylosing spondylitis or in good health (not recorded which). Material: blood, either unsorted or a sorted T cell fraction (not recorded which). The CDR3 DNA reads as TGTGCCAGCAGTTTGCCGGGACTGGGGGGAGATACGCAGTATTTT. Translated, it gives CASSLPGLGGDTQYF.